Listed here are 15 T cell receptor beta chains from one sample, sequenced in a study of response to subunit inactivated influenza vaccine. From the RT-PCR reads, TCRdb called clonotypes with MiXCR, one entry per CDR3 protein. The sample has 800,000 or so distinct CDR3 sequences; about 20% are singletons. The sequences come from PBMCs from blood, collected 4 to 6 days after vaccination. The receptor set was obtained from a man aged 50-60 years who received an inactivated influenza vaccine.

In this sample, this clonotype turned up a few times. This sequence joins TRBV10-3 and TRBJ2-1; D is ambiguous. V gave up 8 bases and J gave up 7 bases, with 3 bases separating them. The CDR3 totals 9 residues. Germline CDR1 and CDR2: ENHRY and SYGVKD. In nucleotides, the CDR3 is TGTGCCATCGGTAATGAGCAGTTCTTC. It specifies CAIGNEQFF.

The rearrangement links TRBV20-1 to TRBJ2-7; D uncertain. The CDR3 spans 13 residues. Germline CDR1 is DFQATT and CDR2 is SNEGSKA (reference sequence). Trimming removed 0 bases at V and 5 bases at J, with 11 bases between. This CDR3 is CSARDSSRDEQYF. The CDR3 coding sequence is TGCAGTGCTAGAGATTCATCCCGAGACGAGCAGTACTTC.

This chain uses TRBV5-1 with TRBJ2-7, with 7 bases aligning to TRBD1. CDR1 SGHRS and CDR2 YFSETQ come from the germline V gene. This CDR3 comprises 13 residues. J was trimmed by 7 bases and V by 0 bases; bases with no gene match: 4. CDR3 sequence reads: CASSLALDREQYF. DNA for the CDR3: TGCGCCAGCAGCTTGGCCCTGGACAGGGAGCAGTACTTC.

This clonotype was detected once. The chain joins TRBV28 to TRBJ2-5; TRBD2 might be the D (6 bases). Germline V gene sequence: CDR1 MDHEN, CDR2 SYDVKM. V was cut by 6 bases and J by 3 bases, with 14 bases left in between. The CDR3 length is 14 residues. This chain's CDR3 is CASSPWEAEETQYF. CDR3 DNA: TGTGCCAGCAGCCCCTGGGAGGCAGAAGAGACCCAGTACTTC.

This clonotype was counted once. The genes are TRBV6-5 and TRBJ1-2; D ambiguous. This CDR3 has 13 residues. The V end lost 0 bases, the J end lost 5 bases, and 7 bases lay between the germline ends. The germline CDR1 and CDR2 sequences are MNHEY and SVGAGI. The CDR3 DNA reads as TGTGCCAGCAGTTACTCGAGACGGTATGGCTACACCTTC. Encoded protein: CASSYSRRYGYTF.

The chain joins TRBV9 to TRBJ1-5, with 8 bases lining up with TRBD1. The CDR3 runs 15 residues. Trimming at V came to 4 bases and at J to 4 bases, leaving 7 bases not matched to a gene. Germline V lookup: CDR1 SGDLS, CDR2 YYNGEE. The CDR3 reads CASSSMDRANQPQHF. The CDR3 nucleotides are TGTGCCAGCAGCTCAATGGACAGGGCAAATCAGCCCCAGCATTTT.

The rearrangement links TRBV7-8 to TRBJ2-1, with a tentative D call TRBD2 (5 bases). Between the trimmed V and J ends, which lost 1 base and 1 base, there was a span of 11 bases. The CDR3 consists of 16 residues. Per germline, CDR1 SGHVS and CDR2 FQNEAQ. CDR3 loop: CASSLGALASYNEQFF. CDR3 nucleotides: TGTGCCAGCAGCTTAGGGGCTCTAGCTTCCTACAATGAGCAGTTCTTC.

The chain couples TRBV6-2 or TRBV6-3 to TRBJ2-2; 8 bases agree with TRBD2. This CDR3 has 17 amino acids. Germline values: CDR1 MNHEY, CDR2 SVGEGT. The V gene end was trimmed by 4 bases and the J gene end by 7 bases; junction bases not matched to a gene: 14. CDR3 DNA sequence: TGTGCCAGCAGTTCCCGTGTAGCGGGGAGGATGAACGGGGAGCTGTTTTTT. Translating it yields CASSSRVAGRMNGELFF.

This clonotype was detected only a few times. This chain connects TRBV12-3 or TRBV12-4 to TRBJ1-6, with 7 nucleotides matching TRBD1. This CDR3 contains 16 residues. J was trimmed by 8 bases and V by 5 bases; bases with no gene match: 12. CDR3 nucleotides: TGTGCCAGCAGTACCAGGACAGGCGTCTTTTATTCACCCCTCCACTTT. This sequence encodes CASSTRTGVFYSPLHF.

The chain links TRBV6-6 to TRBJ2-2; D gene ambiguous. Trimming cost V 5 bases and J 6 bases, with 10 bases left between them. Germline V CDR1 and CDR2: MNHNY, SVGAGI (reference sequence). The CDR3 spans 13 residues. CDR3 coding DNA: TGTGCCAGCAGTCCTATAGAAGCCGGGGAGCTGTTTTTT. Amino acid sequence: CASSPIEAGELFF.

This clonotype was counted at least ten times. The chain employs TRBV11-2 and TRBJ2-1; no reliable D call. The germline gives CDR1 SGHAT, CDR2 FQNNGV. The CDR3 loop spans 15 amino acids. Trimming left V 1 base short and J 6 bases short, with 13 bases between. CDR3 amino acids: CASSLGTVRSNEQFF. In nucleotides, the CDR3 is TGTGCCAGCAGCTTAGGGACGGTTCGGTCCAATGAGCAGTTCTTC. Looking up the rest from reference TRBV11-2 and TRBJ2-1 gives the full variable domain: EAGVAQSPRYKIIEKRQSVAFWCNPISGHATLYWYQQILGQGPKLLIQFQNNGVVDDSQLPKDRFSAERLKGVDSTLKIQPAKLEDSAVYLCASSLGTVRSNEQFFGPGTRLTVL.

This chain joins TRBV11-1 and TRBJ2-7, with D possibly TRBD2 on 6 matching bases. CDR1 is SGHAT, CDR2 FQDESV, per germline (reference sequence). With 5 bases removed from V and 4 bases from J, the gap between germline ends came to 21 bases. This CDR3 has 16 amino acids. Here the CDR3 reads CASSPSAGSLSYEQYF. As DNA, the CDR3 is TGTGCCAGCAGCCCCTCTGCGGGGAGTCTCTCTTACGAGCAGTACTTC.

CDR3 amino acids: CAISGQGSQYF. Written as DNA, the CDR3 is TGTGCCATCAGCGGACAGGGTTCGCAGTATTTT. This chain joins TRBV10-3 and TRBJ2-3; 8 nucleotides line up with TRBD1. V trimming: 6 bases; J trimming: 10 bases; junction bases outside the gene matches: 3. Per germline, CDR1 ENHRY and CDR2 SYGVKD. The length of the CDR3 is 11 residues.

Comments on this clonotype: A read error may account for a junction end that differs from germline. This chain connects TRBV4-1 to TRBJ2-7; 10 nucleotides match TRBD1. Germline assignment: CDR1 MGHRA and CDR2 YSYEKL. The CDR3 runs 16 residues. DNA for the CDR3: TGCGCCAGCAGACAAGGGACAGGGGACATATCCTACGAGCAGTACTTC. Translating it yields CASRQGTGDISYEQYF.

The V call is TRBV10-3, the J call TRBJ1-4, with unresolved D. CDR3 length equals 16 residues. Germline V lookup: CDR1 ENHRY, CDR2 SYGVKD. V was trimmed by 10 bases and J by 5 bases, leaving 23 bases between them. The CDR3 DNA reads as TGTGCCACCGGCAGACTTTGGACGGACCAAAATGAAAAACTGTTTTTT. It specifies CATGRLWTDQNEKLFF.